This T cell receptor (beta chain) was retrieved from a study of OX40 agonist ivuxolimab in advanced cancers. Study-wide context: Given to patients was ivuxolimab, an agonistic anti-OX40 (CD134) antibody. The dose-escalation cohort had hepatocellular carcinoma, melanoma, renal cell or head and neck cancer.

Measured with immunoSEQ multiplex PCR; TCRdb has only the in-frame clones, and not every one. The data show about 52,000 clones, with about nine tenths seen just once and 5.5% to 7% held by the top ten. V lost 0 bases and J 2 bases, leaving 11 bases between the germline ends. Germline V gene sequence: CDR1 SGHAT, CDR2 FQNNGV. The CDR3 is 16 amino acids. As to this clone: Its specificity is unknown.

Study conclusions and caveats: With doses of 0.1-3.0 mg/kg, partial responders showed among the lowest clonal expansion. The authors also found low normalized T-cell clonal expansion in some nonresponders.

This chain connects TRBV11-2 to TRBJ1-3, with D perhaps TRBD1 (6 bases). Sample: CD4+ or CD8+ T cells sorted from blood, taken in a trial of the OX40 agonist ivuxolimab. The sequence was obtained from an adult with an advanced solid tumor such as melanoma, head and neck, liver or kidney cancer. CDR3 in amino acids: CASSLDLSGAGNTIYF. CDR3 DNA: TGTGCCAGCAGCTTAGACTTATCAGGGGCTGGAAACACCATATATTTT.